The 32 T cell receptor beta chains below come from one sample, sequenced in a study of spatial heterogeneity in lung cancer. Study results and limitations: Counts that tracked tumor mutation counts were those of expanded intratumoral alpha and beta TCRs.

One entry per CDR3 protein, called by TCRdb with MiXCR from the 5' RACE reads. The table lists around 8,800 distinct CDR3 sequences, approximately 5.1% of them singletons. For these receptors, no antigen is known. Regarding time point: sample taken at primary tumor resection. Here the sequenced sample was lung tumor tissue, taken at surgery. The receptors were sampled from a female donor with early-stage non-small cell lung cancer.

This clonotype was observed at least ten times. J is TRBJ2-1 and V is TRBV7-2, with D tentatively TRBD2 (6 bases). Per the germline V gene, CDR1 is SGHTA and CDR2 is FQGNSA. V lost 4 bases and J 7 bases, leaving 14 bases between the germline ends. The CDR3 has 14 amino acids. CDR3 sequence reads: CASSSGTPPNEQFF. CDR3 nucleotide sequence: TGTGCCAGCAGCTCCGGGACTCCGCCTAATGAGCAGTTCTTC.

This clonotype was seen only a few times. The chain carries TRBV3-1 and TRBJ2-7; D may be TRBD2 (5 bases). The germline V gene encodes CDR1 LGHDT and CDR2 YNNKEL (reference sequence). The V end lost 4 bases, the J end lost 1 base, and 11 bases lay between the germline ends. The CDR3 length is 14 residues. This CDR3 is CASSRTLGSYEQYF. In DNA, the CDR3 is TGTGCCAGCAGCCGGACTCTAGGGTCCTACGAGCAGTACTTC.

This clonotype was picked up many times. The V call is TRBV20-1, the J call TRBJ2-5; unclear D gene. The germline V gene has CDR1 DFQATT and CDR2 SNEGSKA (reference sequence). The V gene lost 2 bases and the J gene lost 5 bases, with 12 bases spanning the gap. The CDR3 covers 13 residues. CDR3 coding DNA: TGCAGTGCTAGACCGAGCCTGTGGGAGACCCAGTACTTC. It yields the protein CSARPSLWETQYF.

The sample holds many counts of this clonotype. At one end the junction does not follow the germline gene, possibly because of a read error. The rearrangement links TRBV13 to TRBJ2-7; 11 nucleotides match TRBD2. The CDR3 spans 15 residues. The V gene's germline CDR1 is PRHDT and CDR2 FYEKMQ (reference sequence). The CDR3 loop is CASSTRLAGSSEQYF. As DNA, the CDR3 is TGTGCCAGCAGCACCAGACTAGCGGGATCCTCCGAGCAGTACTTC.

At least ten counts were recorded for this clonotype. The chain links TRBV6-5 to TRBJ2-3; TRBD2 agrees at 8 bases. The CDR3 has 14 amino acids. Trimming cost V 6 bases and J 4 bases; bases outside gene matches: 6. Looked up from germline, CDR1 is MNHEY and CDR2 is SVGAGI. The CDR3 loop is CASRAGLGADTQYF. CDR3 nucleotide sequence: TGTGCCAGCAGGGCGGGACTAGGGGCAGATACGCAGTATTTT.

This clonotype has ten or more counts. The J gene is TRBJ1-2, the V gene TRBV20-1; 9 bases are shared with TRBD1. This CDR3 region has 15 residues. With 1 base clipped from V and 4 bases from J, the junction kept 7 bases outside the gene matches. The V gene's germline CDR1 is DFQATT and CDR2 SNEGSKA (reference sequence). The CDR3 loop is CSARAGQGMVYGYTF. CDR3 bases: TGCAGTGCTAGAGCCGGACAGGGGATGGTCTATGGCTACACCTTC.

This clonotype has a handful of counts. The CDR3 loop reads CSVGGQGSIEQYF. Written as DNA, the CDR3 is TGCAGCGTCGGAGGTCAGGGGAGTATCGAGCAGTACTTC. J is TRBJ2-7 and V is TRBV29-1; D may be TRBD1 (6 bases). The length of the CDR3 is 13 residues. Germline CDR1 SQVTM, CDR2 ANQGSEA. Trimming took 6 bases from V and 6 from J, leaving 18 bases between them.

This clonotype was seen at least ten times. The V and J genes are TRBV5-1 and TRBJ2-1; D is ambiguous. This CDR3 comprises 14 residues. The V end lost 1 base, the J end lost 5 bases, and 10 bases lay between the germline ends. Germline values: CDR1 SGHRS, CDR2 YFSETQ. The CDR3 DNA reads TGCGCCAGCAGCTTGACTTCTAGTGACAATGAGCAGTTCTTC. Translating gives CASSLTSSDNEQFF.

By share of the sample, this clonotype is medium-sized (0.01 to 0.1%). This sequence joins TRBV29-1 and TRBJ1-1; no definite D call. V was shortened by 3 bases and J by 6 bases, with 8 bases between the two germline ends. CDR1 is SQVTM, CDR2 ANQGSEA, per germline. There are 11 residues in the CDR3. In DNA, the CDR3 is TGCAGCGTTGAGGCCGGGGCTGAAGCTTTCTTT. Amino acids: CSVEAGAEAFF.

By proportion, this clonotype is medium-sized (0.01 to 0.1%). The rearrangement links TRBV5-1 to TRBJ1-5, with TRBD1 matching 7 bases. This CDR3 comprises 17 residues. V lost 9 bases to trimming and J lost 0 bases; unmatched junction nucleotides: 15. The germline V gene has CDR1 SGHRS and CDR2 YFSETQ. For the CDR3, the DNA is TGCGCCATCGCCTCCGGGACAGAGGGAAATAGCAATCAGCCCCAGCATTTT. Protein: CAIASGTEGNSNQPQHF.

This clonotype was found many times. V and J are TRBV5-1 and TRBJ2-3; no firm D call. V shed 2 bases and J shed 2 bases, with 3 bases lying between them. From germline, CDR1 is SGHRS and CDR2 YFSETQ. The CDR3 totals 12 residues. The CDR3 DNA sequence: TGCGCCAGCAGCTTTACCACAGATACGCAGTATTTT. Translating gives CASSFTTDTQYF. The whole variable domain, filled in from reference TRBV5-1 and TRBJ2-3, reads KAGVTQTPRYLIKTRGQQVTLSCSPISGHRSVSWYQQTPGQGLQFLFEYFSETQRNKGNFPGRFSGRQFSNSRSEMNVSTLELGDSALYLCASSFTTDTQYFGPGTRLTVL.

The rearrangement joins TRBV19 to TRBJ2-2; weak D call: TRBD2 (7 bases). V was clipped by 7 bases and J by 5 bases, with 14 bases between them. The length of the CDR3 is 14 residues. The germline V gene has CDR1 LNHDA and CDR2 SQIVND (reference sequence). The CDR3 reads CASISGGATGELFF. As DNA, the CDR3 is TGTGCCAGTATTTCGGGGGGCGCAACCGGGGAGCTGTTTTTT.

This clonotype was seen ten or more times. V usage is TRBV11-2 and J usage is TRBJ2-3; either TRBD1 or TRBD2 may supply D (5 bases each). The V end lost 0 bases, the J end lost 14 bases, and 15 bases lay between the germline ends. CDR1 SGHAT and CDR2 FQNNGV come from the germline V gene. CDR3 length equals 13 residues. CDR3 residues: CASSLDSQGERYF. In nucleotides, the CDR3 is TGTGCCAGCAGCTTAGATTCCCAGGGAGAAAGGTATTTT.

The sample holds many counts of this clonotype. The V gene is TRBV10-3, the J gene TRBJ1-2; possibly TRBD1 for D (5 bases). The germline V and J ends were trimmed by 8 bases and 4 bases, with 26 bases remaining between them. There are 17 residues in the CDR3. CDR1 and CDR2 (germline): ENHRY, SYGVKD. In DNA form, the CDR3 reads TGTGCCATCGGGGTCGGAATAACGGGGGGAGGTGGCTATGGCTACACCTTC. Protein sequence: CAIGVGITGGGGYGYTF.

Judged by abundance, this clonotype is medium-sized (0.01 to 0.1%). The chain couples TRBV7-2 to TRBJ2-1, with D hard to call. The germline gives CDR1 SGHTA, CDR2 FQGNSA. The CDR3 covers 13 residues. The V and J ends lost 2 bases and 4 bases respectively, with 6 bases between them. CDR3 in DNA: TGTGCCAGCAGCTTACCGTCTTACAATGAGCAGTTCTTC. It encodes CASSLPSYNEQFF.

The sample holds many counts of this clonotype. V and J are TRBV29-1 and TRBJ1-2; D gene ambiguous. The CDR3 covers 11 residues. V gave up 4 bases and J gave up 4 bases, with 7 bases separating them. Per the germline V gene, CDR1 is SQVTM and CDR2 is ANQGSEA. The CDR3 sequence is CSVVPAYGYTF. DNA for the CDR3: TGCAGCGTTGTCCCGGCCTATGGCTACACCTTC.

This clonotype was observed at least ten times. As DNA, the CDR3 is TGTGCCAGCAGCGTTTCTAGCGGGAGGCCCGAGTCCGTGAACGAGCAGTACTTC. This sequence encodes CASSVSSGRPESVNEQYF. The V and J genes are TRBV9 and TRBJ2-7; TRBD2 aligns across 11 bases. This CDR3 has 18 residues. J lost 5 bases, V lost 2 bases, and 15 bases had no gene match. Germline lookup yields CDR1 SGDLS and CDR2 YYNGEE.

This clonotype showed up many times. The chain recombines TRBV7-8 with TRBJ2-6; 7 nucleotides agree with TRBD2. The germline CDR1 and CDR2 sequences are SGHVS and FQNEAQ. The CDR3 covers 17 residues. The J segment lost 13 bases and the V segment lost 1 base, leaving 16 bases of the junction unmatched. The DNA of the CDR3 is TGTGCCAGCAGCTTAGATGGGACCGGGACTAAGAGGGAAGTCCTGACTTTC. Translation: CASSLDGTGTKREVLTF.

This clonotype appeared many times. This rearrangement joins TRBV20-1 to TRBJ2-1; D possibly corresponds to TRBD1 (6 bases). This CDR3 has 16 amino acids. V was trimmed by 0 bases and J by 4 bases, leaving 16 bases between them. Germline CDR1 reads DFQATT; CDR2 reads SNEGSKA (reference sequence). CDR3 amino acids: CSARDPRGTDYNEQFF. The CDR3 DNA is TGCAGTGCTAGAGATCCCAGGGGTACAGATTACAATGAGCAGTTCTTC.

Sample share makes this clonotype large (0.1 to 1%). The CDR3 bases are TGTGCCAGCAGCTTGGTACGGGGCTACGAGCAGTACTTC. This sequence encodes CASSLVRGYEQYF. The chain joins TRBV11-2 to TRBJ2-7; possible D gene TRBD2, 5 bases. Germline CDR1 is SGHAT and CDR2 is FQNNGV. The ends were cut back, 3 bases at V and 3 bases at J, with 9 bases in the middle. The CDR3 is made up of 13 amino acids.

By sample share, this clonotype is medium-sized. J is TRBJ1-5 and V is TRBV3-1; 8 bases map to TRBD1. Germline CDR1 LGHDT, CDR2 YNNKEL (reference sequence). The CDR3 has 14 amino acids. V lost 4 bases and J lost 8; bases outside the gene matches: 7. The CDR3 DNA reads TGTGCCAGCAGCCCGACAGGGGAAACCGAGCCCCAGCATTTT. Translated, it gives CASSPTGETEPQHF.

This clonotype was found many times. The chain links TRBV29-1 to TRBJ2-1; 7 nucleotides match TRBD1. In germline, CDR1 is SQVTM, CDR2 ANQGSEA. This CDR3 has 16 amino acids. The ends lost 1 base at V and 8 bases at J; junction bases unmatched: 14. CDR3: CSVEVGDRVGVYEQFF. The CDR3 coding sequence is TGCAGCGTTGAAGTTGGAGACAGGGTAGGGGTGTATGAGCAGTTCTTC.

By frequency in the sample, this clonotype is large (0.1 to 1%). The genes are TRBV7-9 and TRBJ1-1, with D unclear. Germline V gene data show CDR1 as SEHNR and CDR2 as FQNEAQ (reference sequence). The CDR3 has 14 amino acids. V was trimmed by 1 base and J by 0 bases, leaving 6 bases between them. The CDR3: CASSLVQMNTEAFF. In DNA form, the CDR3 reads TGTGCCAGCAGCTTAGTCCAGATGAACACTGAAGCTTTCTTT.

In this sample, this clonotype turned up a few times. The chain is built from TRBV5-1 and TRBJ1-5, with D maybe TRBD1 (6 bases). Germline CDR1 SGHRS, CDR2 YFSETQ. V was pared by 5 bases and J by 3 bases, with 15 bases between. CDR3 length: 15 residues. The CDR3 spells CASSPTGQNNQPQHF. CDR3 DNA sequence: TGCGCCAGCAGTCCCACCGGACAGAACAATCAGCCCCAGCATTTT. Based on the CDR3 plus reference TRBV5-1 and TRBJ1-5, the full variable domain is KAGVTQTPRYLIKTRGQQVTLSCSPISGHRSVSWYQQTPGQGLQFLFEYFSETQRNKGNFPGRFSGRQFSNSRSEMNVSTLELGDSALYLCASSPTGQNNQPQHFGDGTRLSIL.

This clonotype was counted ten times or more. V usage is TRBV3-1 and J usage is TRBJ1-2; no clear D. CDR1 and CDR2 (germline): LGHDT, YNNKEL (reference sequence). V was trimmed by 5 bases and J by 8 bases, leaving 12 bases between them. The CDR3 extends over 12 amino acids. This CDR3 reads CASSVGVRGYTF. The CDR3 coding sequence is TGTGCCAGCAGCGTTGGTGTGAGGGGCTACACCTTC.

This clonotype appeared a few times. This chain joins TRBV24-1 and TRBJ2-1; 14 nucleotides align to TRBD2. Per the germline V gene, CDR1 is KGHDR and CDR2 is SFDVKD. Trimming at V came to 4 bases and at J to 4 bases, leaving 5 bases not matched to a gene. The CDR3 loop spans 17 amino acids. CDR3 sequence (DNA): TGTGCCACCAGTGACTCCGGGACTAGCGGGAGATACAATGAGCAGTTCTTC. It yields the protein CATSDSGTSGRYNEQFF.

The chain is built from TRBV3-1 and TRBJ2-2; D is perhaps TRBD2 (7 bases). Between the trimmed V and J ends, which lost 8 bases and 4 bases, there was a span of 14 bases. This CDR3 is built from 14 residues. Germline V lookup: CDR1 LGHDT, CDR2 YNNKEL (reference sequence). The CDR3 protein is CASGGGAGTGELFF. For the CDR3, the DNA is TGTGCCAGCGGGGGGGGGGCAGGCACCGGGGAGCTGTTTTTT.

The chain recombines TRBV6-2 or TRBV6-3 with TRBJ2-2; D is undetermined. Looked up from germline, CDR1 is MNHEY and CDR2 is SVGEGT. V lost 5 bases and J 7 bases, leaving 8 bases between the germline ends. CDR3 length equals 12 residues. The CDR3 region has the DNA TGTGCCAGCAGTCCCCTTGGCGGGGAGCTGTTTTTT. It specifies CASSPLGGELFF.

This clonotype was seen many times. The chain is built from TRBV7-9 and TRBJ2-6, with D tentatively TRBD1 (6 bases). V was shortened by 5 bases and J by 2 bases, with 19 bases between the two germline ends. This CDR3 contains 18 residues. Germline-derived CDR1 and CDR2 are SEHNR and FQNEAQ (reference sequence). CDR3 DNA: TGTGCCAGCAGCCAAACATTCTACGGGACAACTGGGGCCAACGTCCTGACTTTC. As protein: CASSQTFYGTTGANVLTF.

This clonotype is labeled medium-sized. This chain uses TRBV29-1 with TRBJ1-1; maybe TRBD1 (5 bases). Germline assignment: CDR1 SQVTM and CDR2 ANQGSEA. CDR3 length: 11 residues. The V and J ends lost 3 bases and 5 bases respectively, with 7 bases between them. CDR3 in DNA: TGCAGCGTTGAGGGGGATACTGAAGCTTTCTTT. Its protein is CSVEGDTEAFF.

This clonotype was observed many times. This sequence joins TRBV12-3 or TRBV12-4 and TRBJ1-5, with unresolved D. The germline V and J ends were trimmed by 1 base and 5 bases, with 3 bases remaining between them. This CDR3 is 12 amino acids long. The CDR3 region is CASSLGDQPQHF. The CDR3 bases are TGTGCCAGCAGTTTAGGGGATCAGCCCCAGCATTTT.

This clonotype was seen many times. The CDR3 reads CASSKSSLGGGQETQYF. The CDR3 nucleotides are TGTGCCAGCAGCAAGAGTTCACTAGGAGGCGGGCAAGAGACCCAGTACTTC. J is TRBJ2-5 and V is TRBV21-1; TRBD1 reflects the table's D call only, with no check against the DNA. TRBV21-1 is shown as a pseudogene. The CDR3 has 17 amino acids.